One sample yielded the 28 T cell receptor beta chains listed below, sequenced in a study of PD-1 blockade in classical Hodgkin lymphoma. Every patient experienced relapse after autologous stem cell transplantation, and brentuximab vedotin exposure varied. Method: immunoSEQ multiplex PCR; TCRdb's copy keeps in-frame clones and lacks some. The sample holds 20,000 to 30,000 clones, about 82% seen once. Sample: peripheral blood mononuclear cells (PBMCs), taken before the second cycle of nivolumab. These receptors came from a human donor with classical Hodgkin lymphoma.

V and J are TRBV7-9 and TRBJ2-5; D gene unclear. CDR3 length equals 14 residues. V was cut by 2 bases and J by 1 base, with 8 bases left in between. The germline V gene has CDR1 SEHNR and CDR2 FQNEAQ (reference sequence). This CDR3 reads CASSLFGLQETQYF. CDR3 DNA sequence: TGTGCCAGCAGCTTATTTGGCCTCCAAGAGACCCAGTACTTC.

The J gene is TRBJ1-4, the V gene TRBV6-1; tentatively, D is TRBD1 (6 bases). Looked up from germline, CDR1 is MNHNS and CDR2 is SASEGT. The CDR3 loop spans 13 amino acids. V lost 2 bases, J lost 8 bases, and 9 bases lay in between. CDR3 coding DNA: TGTGCCAGCAGTGAAACAGGGCACGAAAAACTGTTTTTT. Translating it yields CASSETGHEKLFF.

This rearrangement joins TRBV7-2 to TRBJ2-2; D is tentatively TRBD1 or TRBD2 (5 bases each). Germline lookup yields CDR1 SGHTA and CDR2 FQGNSA. This CDR3 region has 16 residues. Trimming shortened V by 0 bases and J by 0 bases, and 8 bases separated the two germline ends. The CDR3 loop is CASSLAGTANTGELFF. In DNA form, the CDR3 reads TGTGCCAGCAGCTTAGCCGGGACCGCGAACACCGGGGAGCTGTTTTTT.

The V gene is TRBV6-4, the J gene TRBJ2-1; 9 bases agree with TRBD2. The CDR3 consists of 13 residues. V lost 9 bases, J lost 3 bases, and 3 bases stayed unmatched. The germline V gene has CDR1 MRHNA and CDR2 SNTAGT. CDR3: CARSGGNYNEQFF. The CDR3 coding sequence is TGTGCCAGGAGCGGGGGGAACTACAATGAGCAGTTCTTC.

The rearrangement joins TRBV5-3 to TRBJ1-1; D is perhaps TRBD1 (5 bases). TRBV5-3 is flagged as an ORF with uncertain function. The CDR3 consists of 16 residues. Trimming pared 4 bases from V and 5 bases from J, leaving 21 bases between. The CDR3 DNA follows: TGTGCCAGAAGCACCGACCCGTTAACAAAGGGGACTGAAGCTTTCTTT. It translates to CARSTDPLTKGTEAFF.

This chain connects TRBV20-1 to TRBJ1-2; D gene uncertain. Trimming pared 0 bases from V and 8 bases from J, leaving 7 bases between. Germline loops: CDR1 DFQATT, CDR2 SNEGSKA (reference sequence). The CDR3 sequence is 11 residues long. The CDR3 DNA reads TGCAGTGCTAGAGAACTGGGAGGCTACACCTTC. Residues: CSARELGGYTF.

The chain employs TRBV2 and TRBJ1-1; D might be TRBD1 (5 bases). The V and J ends lost 3 bases and 5 bases respectively, with 16 bases between them. This CDR3 region has 15 residues. Germline CDR1 SNHLY, CDR2 FYNNEI. The CDR3 DNA reads as TGTGCCAGCAGTGAGAAGCCGGGGGGTGAGACTGAAGCTTTCTTT. It translates to CASSEKPGGETEAFF.

This chain connects TRBV5-8 to TRBJ1-1; no firm D call. The germline gives CDR1 SGHTS, CDR2 YDEGEE. V lost 4 bases and J 1 base, leaving 14 bases between the germline ends. This CDR3 region has 15 residues. CDR3: CASSPAVLGNTEAFF. CDR3 nucleotide sequence: TGTGCCAGCAGCCCCGCAGTCCTCGGGAACACTGAAGCTTTCTTT. Together with reference TRBV5-8 and TRBJ1-1, the CDR3 gives the full variable domain: EAGVTQSPTHLIKTRGQQATLRCSPISGHTSVYWYQQALGLGLQFLLWYDEGEERNRGNFPPRFSGRQFPNYSSELNVNALELEDSALYLCASSPAVLGNTEAFFGQGTRLTVV.

The rearrangement links TRBV5-1 to TRBJ2-1; 7 nucleotides agree with TRBD2. This CDR3 region has 15 residues. J was trimmed by 6 bases and V by 0 bases; bases with no gene match: 6. Germline lookup yields CDR1 SGHRS and CDR2 YFSETQ. In DNA form, the CDR3 reads TGCGCCAGCAGCTTGGATGGCGGGGGATTCAATGAGCAGTTCTTC. Protein sequence: CASSLDGGGFNEQFF.

This chain uses TRBV11-1 with TRBJ2-1, with a tentative D call TRBD1 (5 bases). This CDR3 region has 16 residues. Per germline, CDR1 SGHAT and CDR2 FQDESV (reference sequence). Trimming took off 2 bases at V and 8 bases at J, with 19 bases between the two ends. The CDR3 here is CASSLMARPQVDEQFF. CDR3 bases: TGTGCCAGCAGCTTAATGGCCCGTCCACAGGTCGATGAGCAGTTCTTC. The full variable domain, rest sourced from reference TRBV11-1 and TRBJ2-1, is EAEVAQSPRYKITEKSQAVAFWCDPISGHATLYWYRQILGQGPELLVQFQDESVVDDSQLPKDRFSAERLKGVDSTLKIQPAELGDSAMYLCASSLMARPQVDEQFFGPGTRLTVL.

This clone was seen only a few times. V gene TRBV18 combines with J gene TRBJ1-6, with D tentatively TRBD1 (5 bases). Trimming took off 3 bases at V and 9 bases at J, with 15 bases between the two ends. The germline CDR1 and CDR2 sequences are KGHSH and LQKENI. The CDR3 length is 15 residues. For the CDR3, the DNA is TGTGCCAGCTCACCTTCCCAGGTCCAGGGTTCACCCCTCCACTTT. Residues: CASSPSQVQGSPLHF.

V gene TRBV4-3 combines with J gene TRBJ1-3; D is ambiguous. Germline V CDR1 and CDR2: LGHNA, YSLEER. V dropped 4 bases and J dropped 0 bases, with 10 bases sitting between them. The CDR3 has 15 amino acids. Here the CDR3 DNA reads TGCGCCAGCAGCCTCGGGGTAACCTCTGGAAACACCATATATTTT. It specifies CASSLGVTSGNTIYF.

This sequence joins TRBV19 and TRBJ2-7; the match to TRBD1 covers 8 bases. CDR3 length: 14 amino acids. Germline V gives CDR1 LNHDA, CDR2 SQIVND (reference sequence). V lost 7 bases and J lost 7; bases outside the gene matches: 12. The CDR3 spells CASKFDRGSREQYF. The CDR3 DNA is TGTGCCAGTAAGTTCGACAGGGGCTCTAGGGAGCAGTACTTC.

J is TRBJ2-1 and V is TRBV29-1, with a weak D call TRBD1 (5 bases). Germline CDR1 SQVTM, CDR2 ANQGSEA. CDR3 length: 15 residues. The ends were cut back, 3 bases at V and 0 bases at J, with 12 bases in the middle. The CDR3 region is CSVDGAASSYNEQFF. The CDR3 DNA reads as TGCAGCGTTGATGGGGCAGCAAGCTCCTACAATGAGCAGTTCTTC.

The chain has TRBV29-1 and TRBJ1-5; D perhaps matches TRBD1 (5 bases). Germline CDR1 is SQVTM and CDR2 is ANQGSEA. V lost 5 bases, J lost 4 bases, and 12 bases lay in between. The CDR3 is made up of 13 amino acids. The CDR3 spells CSVLVGENQPQHF. CDR3 nucleotide sequence: TGCAGCGTTTTGGTGGGGGAGAATCAGCCCCAGCATTTT.

The V gene is TRBV25-1, the J gene TRBJ2-5; TRBD2 aligns across 7 bases. The CDR3 runs 13 residues. From germline, CDR1 is MGHDK and CDR2 SYGVNS. The trim removed 9 bases at V and 5 bases at J, leaving 9 bases unmatched. The CDR3 DNA follows: TGTGCCAGTAGTTTAGCGGGTGGGGAGACCCAGTACTTC. Encoded protein: CASSLAGGETQYF.

The rearrangement uses TRBV28 and TRBJ2-7, with TRBD1 matching over 9 bases. The CDR3 contains 15 residues. Germline CDR1 and CDR2: MDHEN and SYDVKM. J gave up 4 bases and V 7 bases, and 11 bases lay outside the gene matches. CDR3 sequence reads: CASTYSGTGLYEQYF. The DNA for the CDR3 is TGTGCCAGCACCTACTCCGGGACAGGGTTATACGAGCAGTACTTC.

The chain has TRBV10-2 and TRBJ2-4, with 11 nucleotides matching TRBD1. Trimming removed 5 bases from V and 8 bases from J; junction bases left unmatched: 5. The CDR3 contains 14 residues. Germline V gene data show CDR1 as WSHSY and CDR2 as SAAADI. CDR3 DNA sequence: TGCGCCAGCAGTACCGGGACAGGGGGGGACATTCAGTACTTC. It encodes CASSTGTGGDIQYF.

The gene calls are TRBV15 and TRBJ2-1, with a tentative D call TRBD2 (5 bases). CDR1 is LNHNV and CDR2 is YYDKDF in the germline V gene (reference sequence). This CDR3 spans 12 amino acids. V was shortened by 8 bases and J by 4 bases, with 9 bases between the two germline ends. The CDR3 spells CATRRDYNEQFF. DNA of the CDR3: TGTGCCACCCGCCGGGATTACAATGAGCAGTTCTTC.

The DNA for the CDR3 is TGTGCCAGCAGCATCGGACTAGCGGGGCTAGCCAAAAACATTCAGTACTTC. Its translation: CASSIGLAGLAKNIQYF. This chain uses TRBV7-9 with TRBJ2-4, with 12 bases fitting TRBD2. Trimming took 5 bases from V and 0 from J; bases not matched to a gene: 5. This CDR3 is 17 amino acids long. In germline, CDR1 is SEHNR, CDR2 FQNEAQ (reference sequence). Complete variable domain (other parts from reference TRBV7-9 and TRBJ2-4): DTGVSQNPRHKITKRGQNVTFRCDPISEHNRLYWYRQTLGQGPEFLTYFQNEAQLEKSRLLSDRFSAERPKGSFSTLEIQRTEQGDSAMYLCASSIGLAGLAKNIQYFGAGTRLSVL.

The chain joins TRBV7-6 to TRBJ2-5; 7 bases fit TRBD2. Germline values: CDR1 SGHVS, CDR2 FNYEAQ. There are 16 residues in the CDR3. The ends lost 1 base at V and 5 bases at J; junction bases unmatched: 10. The CDR3: CASSLGPRTRTETQYF. The DNA for the CDR3 is TGTGCCAGCAGCTTAGGTCCCAGGACTAGGACGGAGACCCAGTACTTC.

The CDR3 loop reads CASSFIPSGGVRETQYF. In DNA, the CDR3 is TGTGCCAGCAGCTTTATACCTAGCGGGGGGGTCCGGGAGACCCAGTACTTC. The genes are TRBV5-5 and TRBJ2-5, with TRBD2 matching 12 bases. The CDR3 covers 17 residues. V was pared by 2 bases and J by 5 bases, with 10 bases of the junction left unmatched. Germline CDR1 SGHKS, CDR2 YYEKEE (reference sequence).

The chain has TRBV7-8 and TRBJ2-5; the D gene is possibly TRBD1 (6 bases). This CDR3 contains 15 residues. The V and J ends lost 3 bases and 5 bases respectively, with 16 bases between them. CDR1 is SGHVS, CDR2 FQNEAQ, per germline. The CDR3 DNA reads as TGTGCCAGCAGCTTGCAAGGGTGGGGGCAGGAGACCCAGTACTTC. As protein: CASSLQGWGQETQYF.

CDR3 protein: CAWSGRTDQPQHF. The CDR3 region has the DNA TGTGCCTGGAGTGGGAGGACCGATCAGCCCCAGCATTTT. The rearrangement uses TRBV30 and TRBJ1-5; D gene ambiguous. Germline loops: CDR1 GTSNPN, CDR2 SVGIG (reference sequence). V was shortened by 1 base and J by 5 bases, with 9 bases between the two germline ends. The CDR3 loop spans 13 amino acids.

The genes are TRBV4-2 and TRBJ2-3; 8 nucleotides agree with TRBD2. Germline CDR1 LGHNA, CDR2 YNFKEQ. The ends lost 1 base at V and 5 bases at J; junction bases unmatched: 11. The CDR3 contains 17 residues. CDR3 sequence reads: CASSQVPSGGSGDTQYF. CDR3 bases: TGTGCCAGCAGCCAAGTTCCCAGCGGGGGCTCGGGAGATACGCAGTATTTT.

This chain links TRBV5-1 with TRBJ2-3, with 12 bases identical to TRBD1. Per the germline V gene, CDR1 is SGHRS and CDR2 is YFSETQ. The CDR3 runs 16 residues. Trimming removed 6 bases from V and 5 bases from J; junction bases left unmatched: 10. The CDR3 sequence: CASMRAGTGGGDTQYF. The CDR3 DNA is TGCGCCAGCATGAGAGCCGGGACAGGGGGCGGAGATACGCAGTATTTT.

The chain combines TRBV6-1 with TRBJ2-1, with no clear D. Germline V gene sequence: CDR1 MNHNS, CDR2 SASEGT. V dropped 10 bases and J dropped 6 bases, with 13 bases sitting between them. This CDR3 contains 12 residues. The CDR3 sequence: CATFEAPNEQFF. In DNA form, the CDR3 reads TGTGCCACCTTCGAAGCGCCCAATGAGCAGTTCTTC.

This chain links TRBV9 with TRBJ1-2, with a tentative D call TRBD1 (6 bases). V lost 4 bases and J 0 bases, leaving 13 bases between the germline ends. Germline CDR1 and CDR2: SGDLS and YYNGEE. The CDR3 sequence is 15 residues long. The CDR3 reads CASSPRQDSNYGYTF. In DNA, the CDR3 is TGTGCCAGCAGCCCAAGACAGGATTCTAACTATGGCTACACCTTC. The full variable domain, with the rest looked up from reference TRBV9 and TRBJ1-2, is DSGVTQTPKHLITATGQRVTLRCSPRSGDLSVYWYQQSLDQGLQFLIQYYNGEERAKGNILERFSAQQFPDLHSELNLSSLELGDSALYFCASSPRQDSNYGYTFGSGTRLTVV.